One sample yielded the 30 T cell receptor beta chains listed below, sequenced in a study of blood T cells in healthy people across ages. A second PCR of about 7 to 12 cycles used a sample-barcoded 5' primer and a J-beta primer mix. Each CDR3 protein is one row after TCRdb ran MiXCR on the 5' RACE reads. In the table there are under 2,000,000 distinct CDR3 sequences, 49% of which are singletons. Sequences were obtained from blood. The receptor set was obtained from a woman aged 40 to 50 in good health.

This clonotype was picked up a small number of times. The genes are TRBV6-6 and TRBJ2-3, with D perhaps assigned TRBD1 or TRBD2 (5 bases each). Trimming left V 5 bases short and J 5 bases short, with 17 bases between. The CDR3 is made up of 15 amino acids. From germline, CDR1 is MNHNY and CDR2 SVGAGI (reference sequence). Here the CDR3 reads CASSGVAGAVDTQYF. The DNA of the CDR3 is TGTGCCAGCAGTGGCGTAGCCGGGGCGGTAGATACGCAGTATTTT.

The table lists this clonotype with a few counts. J is TRBJ2-5 and V is TRBV4-1; D is possibly TRBD2 (5 bases). The CDR3 runs 13 residues. Deletions cut 4 bases from V and 5 bases from J, with 11 bases between. The germline gives CDR1 MGHRA, CDR2 YSYEKL. CDR3 nucleotides: TGCGCCAGCAGCCTCCTACTAGACGAGACCCAGTACTTC. The encoded protein is CASSLLLDETQYF.

The rearrangement links TRBV15 to TRBJ1-2, with a weak D call TRBD1 (5 bases). CDR3 length: 13 residues. The germline V and J ends were trimmed by 3 bases and 3 bases, with 8 bases remaining between them. Germline V CDR1 and CDR2: LNHNV, YYDKDF (reference sequence). The CDR3 loop is CATSSGADYGYTF. Written as DNA, the CDR3 is TGTGCCACCAGCAGCGGGGCAGACTATGGCTACACCTTC.

This clonotype was detected only a few times. The V gene is TRBV9, the J gene TRBJ2-6; D is uncertain. Trimming pared 0 bases from V and 13 bases from J, leaving 11 bases between. The germline gives CDR1 SGDLS, CDR2 YYNGEE. The CDR3 runs to 13 residues. CDR3 in DNA: TGTGCCAGCAGCGTAGGCAGGAACCGGGTCCTGACTTTC. The encoded protein is CASSVGRNRVLTF.

The rearrangement uses TRBV28 and TRBJ1-6; 10 bases agree with TRBD1. Germline V gives CDR1 MDHEN, CDR2 SYDVKM. V lost 4 bases to trimming and J lost 4 bases; unmatched junction nucleotides: 4. The CDR3 is 16 amino acids. This CDR3 reads CASSSDRGSYNSPLHF. The CDR3 coding sequence is TGTGCCAGCAGTTCGGACAGGGGGTCTTATAATTCACCCCTCCACTTT. Filled out from reference TRBV28 and TRBJ1-6, the complete variable domain reads DVKVTQSSRYLVKRTGEKVFLECVQDMDHENMFWYRQDPGLGLRLIYFSYDVKMKEKGDIPEGYSVSREKKERFSLILESASTNQTSMYLCASSSDRGSYNSPLHFGNGTRLTVT.

This clonotype came up a few times. The V gene is TRBV6-6, the J gene TRBJ2-5; D ambiguous. Trimming stripped 2 bases from V and 2 bases from J, with 9 bases between. The V gene's germline CDR1 is MNHNY and CDR2 SVGAGI (reference sequence). The CDR3 has 14 residues. CDR3 nucleotides: TGTGCCAGCAGTTACGGCCAGATACAAGAGACCCAGTACTTC. Its protein is CASSYGQIQETQYF.

The chain carries TRBV18 and TRBJ2-7, with 13 bases that match TRBD2. The CDR3 loop spans 17 amino acids. Germline CDR1 reads KGHSH; CDR2 reads LQKENI. V shed 3 bases and J 3 bases; nucleotides not matched to a gene: 8. For the CDR3, the DNA is TGTGCCAGCTCACCGACTAGCGGGGGGCAAAATTTCTACGAGCAGTACTTC. Amino acids: CASSPTSGGQNFYEQYF.

The chain joins TRBV28 to TRBJ2-4, with D perhaps assigned TRBD1 or TRBD2 (5 bases each). The tail of the sequence fits TRBJ2-7 better, so the J call may be wrong. Germline loops: CDR1 MDHEN, CDR2 SYDVKM. This CDR3 is built from 15 residues. Written as DNA, the CDR3 is TGTGCCAGCAGTTCACCTCCCGGGGCCACTTACGAGCAGTACTTC. It is translated as CASSSPPGATYEQYF.

This clonotype has a single count. The gene calls are TRBV9 and TRBJ2-5; TRBD2 aligns across 8 bases. With 0 bases clipped from V and 1 base from J, the junction kept 5 bases outside the gene matches. Germline V gene lookup returns CDR1 SGDLS and CDR2 YYNGEE. The CDR3 consists of 16 residues. Here the CDR3 reads CASSVASAGAQETQYF. Here the CDR3 DNA reads TGTGCCAGCAGCGTAGCGTCAGCGGGGGCCCAAGAGACCCAGTACTTC.

This sequence joins TRBV20-1 and TRBJ1-1; D not resolved. This CDR3 comprises 11 residues. V gave up 6 bases and J gave up 7 bases, with 12 bases separating them. The germline V gene has CDR1 DFQATT and CDR2 SNEGSKA (reference sequence). The CDR3 sequence: CSAPGLIEAFF. Written as DNA, the CDR3 is TGCAGTGCCCCCGGACTCATTGAAGCTTTCTTT.

The gene calls are TRBV5-1 and TRBJ2-5; D possibly corresponds to TRBD2 (6 bases). Trimming took 0 bases from V and 0 from J, leaving 12 bases between them. Germline lookup yields CDR1 SGHRS and CDR2 YFSETQ. This CDR3 spans 16 amino acids. The DNA for the CDR3 is TGCGCCAGCAGCTTGGATGTCTGGGGGGACCAAGAGACCCAGTACTTC. Its protein is CASSLDVWGDQETQYF.

The chain uses TRBV28 and TRBJ2-7, with D perhaps TRBD2 (7 bases). The assigned J gene may be wrong: the sequence end matches TRBJ2-5 better. This CDR3 has 13 amino acids. Looked up from germline, CDR1 is MDHEN and CDR2 is SYDVKM. The CDR3 coding sequence is TGTGCCAGCACCTGGGGGGGGCCTGAGACCCAGTACTTC. The encoded protein is CASTWGGPETQYF.

Only a few counts were recorded for this clonotype. This chain links TRBV4-3 with TRBJ2-1; weak D call: TRBD2 (6 bases). From germline, CDR1 is LGHNA and CDR2 YSLEER. Trimming removed 0 bases at V and 7 bases at J, with 16 bases between. This CDR3 region has 16 residues. For the CDR3, the DNA is TGCGCCAGCAGCCAAGATATGGCGGGGTCTGGGAATGAGCAGTTCTTC. This sequence encodes CASSQDMAGSGNEQFF.

The CDR3 protein is CASSYPDGQYRDTQYF. CDR3 DNA: TGTGCCAGCAGCTACCCGGACGGACAGTACAGAGATACGCAGTATTTT. The chain uses TRBV7-9 and TRBJ2-3; D might be TRBD1 (6 bases). V was trimmed by 4 bases and J by 5 bases, leaving 19 bases between them. This CDR3 spans 16 amino acids. The germline CDR1 and CDR2 sequences are SEHNR and FQNEAQ (reference sequence).

This clonotype has a handful of counts. The genes are TRBV20-1 and TRBJ1-5, with a possible D match to TRBD1 (5 bases). Germline CDR1 DFQATT, CDR2 SNEGSKA (reference sequence). Trimming pared 0 bases from V and 0 bases from J, leaving 18 bases between. CDR3 length: 18 amino acids. The CDR3 bases are TGCAGTGCTAGAGACCCCCGGGACCGGAGTTATAGCAATCAGCCCCAGCATTTT. Protein: CSARDPRDRSYSNQPQHF.

This clonotype was seen more than once but under ten times. The V gene is TRBV6-5, the J gene TRBJ2-3, with TRBD2 identical over 9 bases. The V segment lost 0 bases and the J segment 6 bases; nucleotides outside the gene matches: 13. The CDR3 length is 18 residues. The V gene's germline CDR1 is MNHEY and CDR2 SVGAGI. CDR3 nucleotide sequence: TGTGCCAGCAGTTACTCGAGTGGTCGCGGGGGGGCACGGGATACGCAGTATTTT. Translation gives CASSYSSGRGGARDTQYF.

In nucleotides, the CDR3 is TGTGCCAGCAGCGGGGCTAGCGGGGGGGAACAAGAGACCCAGTACTTC. Amino acid sequence: CASSGASGGEQETQYF. The chain employs TRBV27 and TRBJ2-5; 12 bases are a match to TRBD2. Trimming removed 6 bases from V and 2 bases from J; junction bases left unmatched: 7. CDR3 size: 16 residues. Germline V gene sequence: CDR1 MNHEY, CDR2 SMNVEV (reference sequence).

This clonotype appeared a few times. This chain joins TRBV2 and TRBJ2-3; D uncertain. The CDR3 extends over 12 amino acids. Trimming took 3 bases from V and 4 from J, leaving 5 bases between them. CDR1 and CDR2 (germline): SNHLY, FYNNEI. DNA for the CDR3: TGTGCCAGCAGTGACTTCTCAGATACGCAGTATTTT. Amino acids: CASSDFSDTQYF.

The chain uses TRBV14 and TRBJ2-7, with D perhaps matching TRBD1 or TRBD2 (5 bases each). Trimming cost V 0 bases and J 5 bases, with 14 bases left between them. The CDR3 loop spans 15 amino acids. The germline CDR1 and CDR2 sequences are SGHDN and FVKESK. The CDR3 region is CASSQDGMGTNEQYF. For the CDR3, the DNA is TGTGCCAGCAGCCAAGATGGTATGGGGACCAACGAGCAGTACTTC.

The genes are TRBV4-2 and TRBJ2-1; 10 bases map to TRBD2. The CDR3 sequence is 18 residues long. V was clipped by 3 bases and J by 6 bases; unmatched bases: 14. The germline V gene encodes CDR1 LGHNA and CDR2 YNFKEQ. The CDR3 DNA is TGTGCCAGCAGCCATAACGGTGCAACTAGCGGGGTTGGCAATGAGCAGTTCTTC. Its translation: CASSHNGATSGVGNEQFF.

DNA for the CDR3: TGTGCCAGCAGCTTTAGTGGGGCAGGGAACTATGGCTACACCTTC. Its protein product is CASSFSGAGNYGYTF. The genes are TRBV7-2 and TRBJ1-2; a possible D gene is TRBD1 (5 bases). Trimming pared 3 bases from V and 2 bases from J, leaving 13 bases between. This CDR3 contains 15 residues. Germline V gene data show CDR1 as SGHTA and CDR2 as FQGNSA. Drawing the rest from reference TRBV7-2 and TRBJ1-2, the complete variable domain is GAGVSQSPSNKVTEKGKDVELRCDPISGHTALYWYRQSLGQGLEFLIYFQGNSAPDKSGLPSDRFSAERTGGSVSTLTIQRTQQEDSAVYLCASSFSGAGNYGYTFGSGTRLTVV.

The chain combines TRBV2 with TRBJ1-4, with TRBD1 matching 10 bases. From germline, CDR1 is SNHLY and CDR2 FYNNEI. This CDR3 comprises 18 residues. V dropped 4 bases and J dropped 2; count of bases not matched to a gene: 10. CDR3 protein: CASSGSGTGDLTNEKLFF. In DNA, the CDR3 is TGTGCCAGCAGTGGATCCGGGACAGGGGATTTGACTAATGAAAAACTGTTTTTT.

This clonotype was picked up one time. J is TRBJ1-6 and V is TRBV6-5, with unresolved D. This CDR3 has 14 amino acids. Trimming removed 2 bases at V and 8 bases at J, with 10 bases between. Germline V lookup: CDR1 MNHEY, CDR2 SVGAGI. In DNA form, the CDR3 reads TGTGCCAGCAGTTACACAGACGAGGATTCACCCCTCCACTTT. Encoded protein: CASSYTDEDSPLHF.

The chain is built from TRBV7-2 and TRBJ2-1, with TRBD1 matching over 9 bases. The end of the DNA aligns better with TRBJ2-7, so the J call may be wrong. Germline lookup yields CDR1 SGHTA and CDR2 FQGNSA. The CDR3 loop spans 15 amino acids. The CDR3 loop is CASNPGTGSYNEQYF. CDR3 sequence (DNA): TGTGCCAGCAACCCCGGGACAGGGTCTTACAATGAGCAGTACTTC.

This clonotype was detected a few times. This chain connects TRBV4-1 to TRBJ2-5; D not resolved. The germline V gene encodes CDR1 MGHRA and CDR2 YSYEKL. CDR3 length: 13 residues. Trimming shortened V by 1 base and J by 4 bases, and 7 bases separated the two germline ends. The CDR3 DNA is TGCGCCAGCAGCCAAGTCCACAGAGAGACCCAGTACTTC. This encodes CASSQVHRETQYF.

The rearrangement joins TRBV20-1 to TRBJ2-2; 16 bases agree with TRBD2. The germline gives CDR1 DFQATT, CDR2 SNEGSKA (reference sequence). J gave up 6 bases and V 0 bases, and 7 bases lay outside the gene matches. The CDR3 consists of 18 residues. The CDR3 nucleotides are TGCAGTGCTAGAGAGGTCCTCGGGACTAGCGGGGGGGCCGGGGAGCTGTTTTTT. Translated, it gives CSAREVLGTSGGAGELFF.

The chain has TRBV25-1 and TRBJ1-4, with 7 bases matching TRBD1. V trimming: 3 bases; J trimming: 8 bases; junction bases outside the gene matches: 9. Germline-derived CDR1 and CDR2 are MGHDK and SYGVNS. This CDR3 comprises 15 residues. The CDR3 loop reads CASSEITGTAEKLFF. CDR3 in DNA: TGTGCCAGCAGTGAGATAACAGGGACAGCCGAAAAACTGTTTTTT.

The DNA for the CDR3 is TGCGCCAGCAGCTTGGCCGCCAGGGAGGCAGATACGCAGTATTTT. Protein sequence: CASSLAAREADTQYF. J is TRBJ2-3 and V is TRBV5-1; a possible D gene is TRBD2 (6 bases). This CDR3 region has 15 residues. CDR1 SGHRS and CDR2 YFSETQ come from the germline V gene. Trimming stripped 0 bases from V and 4 bases from J, with 12 bases between. The entire variable domain, with the rest obtained from reference TRBV5-1 and TRBJ2-3, is as follows: KAGVTQTPRYLIKTRGQQVTLSCSPISGHRSVSWYQQTPGQGLQFLFEYFSETQRNKGNFPGRFSGRQFSNSRSEMNVSTLELGDSALYLCASSLAAREADTQYFGPGTRLTVL.

This clonotype was recorded at least ten times. Compared with germline, one end of the junction differs, possibly owing to a read error. V and J are TRBV5-1 and TRBJ2-7; 10 bases align to TRBD1. The CDR3 has 15 residues. Germline assignment: CDR1 SGHRS and CDR2 YFSETQ. CDR3 DNA sequence: TGTGCCAGCAGCTTAGGGACAGGGGCCTCCTACGAGCAGTACTTC. Residues: CASSLGTGASYEQYF.

The V gene is TRBV6-5, the J gene TRBJ1-1; possibly TRBD1 for D (5 bases). The CDR3 is made up of 14 amino acids. Germline V gene data show CDR1 as MNHEY and CDR2 as SVGAGI. Trimming took off 6 bases at V and 5 bases at J, with 16 bases between the two ends. The CDR3 here is CASRPGLLGTEAFF. Here the CDR3 DNA reads TGTGCCAGCAGACCGGGACTCCTCGGGACTGAAGCTTTCTTT.